What follows are 27 T cell receptor beta chains derived from one specimen sequenced in a study of CXCR3-negative and CXCR3-positive naive CD8 T cells. General observations from the study: Researchers report that CXCR3-positive naive cells carry more hydrophobic TRB CDR3s than CXCR3-negative naive cells.

Libraries of TRB cDNA were made by 5' RACE and carried UMIs. TCRdb reprocessed the 5' RACE reads; each CDR3 protein has one entry and no DNA is given. The sample totals tens of thousands of distinct CDR3 sequences. The antigens for these receptors are not known. Sequencing was performed on naive CXCR3+ CD8+ T cells from blood. The subset denotes: CD45RO-CCR7+CD27+CD95- naive CD8+ T cells expressing CXCR3 (TNR3+). The receptors here all came from a human donor in good health. Some clones in this sample may be carry-over from other donors' samples.

The CDR3: CASSIHTSGGPYEQYF. J is TRBJ2-7 and V is TRBV5-1; there is no DNA to check the TCRdb D call of TRBD2. Germline V lookup: CDR1 SGHRS, CDR2 YFSETQ. The CDR3 is 16 amino acids. The whole variable domain, filled in from reference TRBV5-1 and TRBJ2-7, reads KAGVTQTPRYLIKTRGQQVTLSCSPISGHRSVSWYQQTPGQGLQFLFEYFSETQRNKGNFPGRFSGRQFSNSRSEMNVSTLELGDSALYLCASSIHTSGGPYEQYFGPGTRLTVT.

V is TRBV19 and J is TRBJ1-4. CDR3 length: 11 residues. CDR1 and CDR2 (germline): LNHDA, SQIVND (reference sequence). This CDR3 reads CASSTDEKLFF.

The chain combines TRBV2 with TRBJ2-2. Germline CDR1 SNHLY, CDR2 FYNNEI. The CDR3 is 16 amino acids. The chain's CDR3 is CASSALGGGNTGELFF.

The chain couples TRBV14 to TRBJ2-1; TCRdb outputs TRBD2, but without DNA this stays unchecked. The V gene's germline CDR1 is SGHDN and CDR2 FVKESK. There are 20 residues in the CDR3. CDR3 in amino acids: CASSQNPGLAGGRTYNEQFF.

The chain combines TRBV21-1 with TRBJ1-5; the TCRdb call, TRBD1, lacks DNA for checking. TRBV21-1 is given as a pseudogene. The CDR3 is 13 amino acids. CDR3: CASSPRGCQPQHF.

The V call is TRBV4-2, the J call TRBJ1-2. This CDR3 contains 12 residues. Germline CDR1 LGHNA, CDR2 YNFKEQ. The CDR3 is CASSQGLEGYTF.

The gene calls are TRBV7-2 and TRBJ2-7; checking the TCRdb D call of TRBD1 is not possible without DNA. There are 18 residues in the CDR3. CDR1 and CDR2 from the germline V gene are SGHTA and FQGNSA. CDR3 protein: CASSLSGAAVGGSYEQYF.

The rearrangement uses TRBV20-1 and TRBJ2-7; TCRdb indicates TRBD2, and absent DNA this call remains unverified. The CDR3 is 14 amino acids. CDR1 is DFQATT, CDR2 SNEGSKA, per germline (reference sequence). The CDR3 loop is CSAWGGGDSYEQYF.

V and J are TRBV4-3 and TRBJ2-3. Germline V gene data show CDR1 as LGHNA and CDR2 as YSLEER. The CDR3 runs 12 residues. CDR3 sequence: CASSQEGDTQYF.

This chain uses TRBV27 with TRBJ2-1; TCRdb's D gene call, TRBD2, goes unchecked for lack of DNA. The germline V gene encodes CDR1 MNHEY and CDR2 SMNVEV (reference sequence). The CDR3 totals 13 residues. CDR3 protein: CASSGTSGNEQFF.

The chain joins TRBV3-1 to TRBJ1-1; as DNA is missing, the TRBD1 call by TCRdb cannot be tested. The CDR3 has 15 residues. Germline values: CDR1 LGHDT, CDR2 YNNKEL (reference sequence). The CDR3 sequence is CASSQNPAGFTEAFF.

V is TRBV27 and J is TRBJ2-1; TCRdb's D call, TRBD1, is unchecked because there is no DNA. Germline lookup yields CDR1 MNHEY and CDR2 SMNVEV (reference sequence). CDR3 size: 16 residues. The CDR3 here is CASSKAWTGLNNEQFF.

J is TRBJ2-1 and V is TRBV11-2; TCRdb proposes TRBD2, but this gene call is untestable without DNA. Germline V gene sequence: CDR1 SGHAT, CDR2 FQNNGV. This CDR3 is built from 14 residues. CDR3 region: CASSLSGGGHEQFF.

The J gene is TRBJ2-3, the V gene TRBV7-9; TCRdb designates TRBD2, a call that cannot be tested without DNA. This CDR3 is built from 16 residues. The germline V gene has CDR1 SEHNR and CDR2 FQNEAQ (reference sequence). The CDR3 is CASSPRDSESTDTQYF.

J is TRBJ2-1 and V is TRBV11-2; TCRdb names TRBD1, which stays unverified in the absence of DNA. The CDR3 is made up of 16 amino acids. Germline-derived CDR1 and CDR2 are SGHAT and FQNNGV. This CDR3 reads CASSLDPNWGYNEQFF.

V usage is TRBV29-1 and J usage is TRBJ1-2. The CDR3 consists of 11 residues. Looked up from germline, CDR1 is SQVTM and CDR2 is ANQGSEA. The chain's CDR3 is CSVEQTEGYTF.

This chain connects TRBV29-1 to TRBJ2-1; TCRdb's D gene call, TRBD1, goes unchecked for lack of DNA. The CDR3 sequence is 14 residues long. CDR1 is SQVTM and CDR2 is ANQGSEA in the germline V gene. This chain's CDR3 is CSLGRSGIYNEQFF.

The CDR3 is CSARTGVGYGYTF. The chain combines TRBV20-1 with TRBJ1-2; the TCRdb call, TRBD1, lacks DNA for checking. Per the germline V gene, CDR1 is DFQATT and CDR2 is SNEGSKA (reference sequence). CDR3 length: 13 residues.

This rearrangement joins TRBV28 to TRBJ1-5; no DNA is available, so the TRBD1 call from TCRdb remains unchecked. Germline V gene lookup returns CDR1 MDHEN and CDR2 SYDVKM. The CDR3 runs 12 residues. CDR3 region: CASSSGNQPQHF.

Frequency places this clonotype as medium-sized. The rearrangement joins TRBV7-7 to TRBJ1-2; checking the TCRdb D call of TRBD1 is not possible without DNA. Germline loops: CDR1 SSHAT, CDR2 FNYEAQ (reference sequence). CDR3 length equals 15 residues. This chain's CDR3 is CASSVPGQGDYGYTF.

The V and J genes are TRBV15 and TRBJ1-1; lacking DNA, the TRBD1 call made by TCRdb goes unchecked. The germline CDR1 and CDR2 sequences are LNHNV and YYDKDF (reference sequence). The CDR3 spans 14 residues. CDR3 protein: CATSREGGFREAFF. Complete variable domain (other parts from reference TRBV15 and TRBJ1-1): DAMVIQNPRYQVTQFGKPVTLSCSQTLNHNVMYWYQQKSSQAPKLLFHYYDKDFNNEADTPDNFQSRRPNTSFCFLDIRSPGLGDTAMYLCATSREGGFREAFFGQGTRLTVV.

The chain combines TRBV12-3 or TRBV12-4 with TRBJ1-2; no DNA is available, so the TRBD1 call from TCRdb remains unchecked. The CDR3 length is 13 residues. The CDR3 here is CASRADRAPGYTF.

V is TRBV27 and J is TRBJ2-7; checking the TCRdb D call of TRBD2 is not possible without DNA. The V gene's germline CDR1 is MNHEY and CDR2 SMNVEV (reference sequence). The length of the CDR3 is 19 residues. The CDR3 region is CASSFSSGPNLPHSYEQYF.

The V call is TRBV7-2, the J call TRBJ2-1; there is no DNA to check the TCRdb D call of TRBD2. Germline V gene data show CDR1 as SGHTA and CDR2 as FQGNSA. This CDR3 contains 15 residues. The CDR3 sequence: CASSFGTSGGSGQFF.

The chain carries TRBV24-1 and TRBJ2-2; TCRdb selects TRBD1, and the lack of DNA leaves this call unchecked. Germline V gene data show CDR1 as KGHDR and CDR2 as SFDVKD. The CDR3 consists of 13 residues. The CDR3: CATGDRVDGELFF.

This chain links TRBV5-1 with TRBJ2-1; TCRdb gives TRBD2 as the D gene, but with no DNA this cannot be confirmed. Germline lookup yields CDR1 SGHRS and CDR2 YFSETQ. The CDR3 runs 16 residues. CDR3 sequence reads: CASSAGTSGSGNEQFF.

The chain couples TRBV7-9 to TRBJ1-3. The length of the CDR3 is 17 residues. Germline CDR1 and CDR2: SEHNR and FQNEAQ (reference sequence). CDR3 sequence reads: CASSKTRDRASGNTIYF.